The 10 T cell receptor beta chains given below trace back to one sample, sequenced in a study of T cells in Graves' hyperthyroidism and ophthalmopathy. Amplification of TCR beta CDR3 regions was performed using RNA transcripts as template. Initially, a first-round RT-PCR of the TCR CDR3 employed the HTBI primer set. MiXCR, run by TCRdb on the multiplex PCR reads, gives a single entry per CDR3 protein. This repertoire shows fewer than 600,000 distinct CDR3 sequences, 13% to 15% found once; its top ten account for 15% to 20%. Sequencing was carried out using blood. The receptors derive from a woman between 18 and 30 years old with Graves' hyperthyroidism.

This clonotype was seen a few times. V gene TRBV6-1 combines with J gene TRBJ2-1, with D unclear. The CDR3 length is 13 residues. The V end was cut by 5 bases, the J end by 4 bases, with 9 bases between. In germline, CDR1 is MNHNS, CDR2 SASEGT. The CDR3 is CASSNGAYNEQFF. CDR3 nucleotide sequence: TGTGCCAGCAGTAACGGAGCTTACAATGAGCAGTTCTTC.

This clonotype has a count of ten or more. This chain connects TRBV6-1 to TRBJ2-2; D is tentatively TRBD1 or TRBD2 (5 bases each). The germline V gene encodes CDR1 MNHNS and CDR2 SASEGT. The V and J ends lost 7 bases and 1 base respectively, with 7 bases between them. The CDR3 extends over 13 amino acids. CDR3 residues: CASTGRNTGELFF. CDR3 DNA sequence: TGTGCCAGCACAGGGAGGAACACCGGGGAGCTGTTTTTT.

V and J are TRBV20-1 and TRBJ2-3; a possible D gene is TRBD1 (5 bases). V was pared by 5 bases and J by 2 bases, with 14 bases between. Germline-derived CDR1 and CDR2 are DFQATT and SNEGSKA (reference sequence). The CDR3 loop spans 14 amino acids. CDR3 residues: CSAHLGVYTDTQYF. CDR3 DNA sequence: TGCAGTGCTCACCTAGGGGTCTACACAGATACGCAGTATTTT.

This clonotype was recorded many times. The chain is built from TRBV7-2 and TRBJ2-6; D unclear. The CDR3 runs to 12 residues. CDR1 and CDR2 (germline): SGHTA, FQGNSA. V lost 4 bases and J 12 bases, leaving 10 bases between the germline ends. The CDR3 nucleotides are TGTGCCAGCAGCTCCTCCCTAGGCGTCCTGACTTTC. Its protein product is CASSSSLGVLTF. Looking up the rest from reference TRBV7-2 and TRBJ2-6 gives the full variable domain: GAGVSQSPSNKVTEKGKDVELRCDPISGHTALYWYRQSLGQGLEFLIYFQGNSAPDKSGLPSDRFSAERTGGSVSTLTIQRTQQEDSAVYLCASSSSLGVLTFGAGSRLTVL.

This clonotype was counted at least ten times. The chain carries TRBV12-3 or TRBV12-4 and TRBJ1-4, with 8 bases that match TRBD1. The V segment lost 5 bases and the J segment 10 bases; nucleotides outside the gene matches: 12. The CDR3 is made up of 15 amino acids. The CDR3 protein is CASSLQGTGRGKLFF. The CDR3 DNA follows: TGTGCCAGCAGTCTTCAAGGGACAGGACGTGGAAAACTGTTTTTT.

This clonotype was seen many times. The rearrangement uses TRBV28 and TRBJ2-7, with TRBD1 matching 9 bases. Germline V lookup: CDR1 MDHEN, CDR2 SYDVKM. The CDR3 contains 14 residues. J was trimmed by 3 bases and V by 7 bases; bases with no gene match: 7. The CDR3 DNA reads as TGTGCCAGCACCGCCGGGACAGGGCTCTACGAGCAGTACTTC. Protein: CASTAGTGLYEQYF.

This clonotype was detected many times. V usage is TRBV6-1 and J usage is TRBJ1-1; D remains ambiguous. The germline gives CDR1 MNHNS, CDR2 SASEGT. Trimming shortened V by 5 bases and J by 4 bases, and 11 bases separated the two germline ends. This CDR3 has 13 residues. The CDR3 bases are TGTGCCAGCAGTTATGGCCGGACCACTGAAGCTTTCTTT. It is translated as CASSYGRTTEAFF.

The sample holds many counts of this clonotype. This rearrangement joins TRBV5-1 to TRBJ1-2; D gene ambiguous. Germline values: CDR1 SGHRS, CDR2 YFSETQ. Trimming shortened V by 1 base and J by 5 bases, and 12 bases separated the two germline ends. This CDR3 comprises 14 residues. The CDR3 region has the DNA TGCGCCAGCAGCTTGACAAGCCAACCTTATGGCTACACCTTC. This gives the protein CASSLTSQPYGYTF.

This clonotype was recorded at least ten times. This sequence joins TRBV7-2 and TRBJ2-3, with D uncertain. Germline CDR1 reads SGHTA; CDR2 reads FQGNSA. CDR3 length: 16 amino acids. V was clipped by 2 bases and J by 3 bases, with 15 bases between them. CDR3 loop: CASSLLETWDTDTQYF. CDR3 coding DNA: TGTGCCAGCAGCTTATTGGAGACTTGGGATACAGATACGCAGTATTTT.

This clonotype was seen only a few times. The chain carries TRBV6-1 and TRBJ1-1; 7 nucleotides agree with TRBD1. V was pared by 2 bases and J by 0 bases, with 12 bases of the junction left unmatched. Germline V gene sequence: CDR1 MNHNS, CDR2 SASEGT. The length of the CDR3 is 18 residues. Written as DNA, the CDR3 is TGTGCCAGCAGTGAAAGGGGCCTACAGGGGCACTTGAACACTGAAGCTTTCTTT. It is translated as CASSERGLQGHLNTEAFF.